One and the same sample provided the 28 T cell receptor beta chains below, sequenced in a study of T cells in Graves' hyperthyroidism and ophthalmopathy. TCR beta CDR3 sequences were amplified from RNA transcripts. Primed by the HTBI set, a first-round RT-PCR was run on the TCR CDR3. Using its own MiXCR run on the multiplex PCR reads, TCRdb lists one record per CDR3 protein. The repertoire consists of 300,000 or so distinct CDR3 sequences, with about a sixth occurring once and the leading ten covering 55% to 60%. Sequences were obtained from blood. All receptors derive from a woman aged 55-70 years with Graves' ophthalmopathy.

This chain links TRBV4-1 with TRBJ1-1, with TRBD1 identical over 8 bases. Germline trimming cut 3 bases from V and 4 bases from J; bases unmatched to any gene: 7. The CDR3 spans 15 residues. CDR1 is MGHRA and CDR2 is YSYEKL in the germline V gene. The CDR3 here is CASSHQQGVSTEAFF. The CDR3, as DNA: TGCGCCAGCAGCCACCAACAGGGGGTGAGCACTGAAGCTTTCTTT.

This clonotype appeared a few times. The V gene is TRBV4-3, the J gene TRBJ2-7; TRBD1 aligns across 8 bases. Trimming took 0 bases from V and 5 from J; bases not matched to a gene: 0. The CDR3 has 13 amino acids. Per germline, CDR1 LGHNA and CDR2 YSLEER. The CDR3 loop is CASSQDRGHEQYF. CDR3 nucleotides: TGCGCCAGCAGCCAAGACAGGGGGCACGAGCAGTACTTC.

This clonotype has at least ten counts. The chain employs TRBV2 and TRBJ1-2; a possible D gene is TRBD1 (5 bases). CDR3 length: 15 residues. Per the germline V gene, CDR1 is SNHLY and CDR2 is FYNNEI. The V and J ends lost 2 bases and 4 bases respectively, with 14 bases between them. The CDR3 DNA reads TGTGCCAGCAGTGAACAGGGCAGGAAGATCTATGGCTACACCTTC. This sequence encodes CASSEQGRKIYGYTF.

The V gene is TRBV4-3, the J gene TRBJ1-1; D is unresolved. V was trimmed by 1 base and J by 8 bases, leaving 17 bases between them. The CDR3 sequence is 15 residues long. Germline lookup yields CDR1 LGHNA and CDR2 YSLEER. In DNA, the CDR3 is TGCGCCAGCAGCCAAGGATTGGAAGGGAGCCGGGAAGCTTTCTTT. Amino acid sequence: CASSQGLEGSREAFF.

This clonotype occurred many times. This chain connects TRBV5-6 to TRBJ1-5, with D maybe TRBD1 (5 bases). Trimming removed 2 bases at V and 6 bases at J, with 21 bases between. Germline V CDR1 and CDR2: SGHDT, YYEEEE. This CDR3 comprises 17 residues. CDR3 DNA: TGTGCCAGCAGCTTTTTCGGCACAGGCCGCGCCAGTCAGCCCCAGCATTTT. Its protein product is CASSFFGTGRASQPQHF.

Points on this clonotype: This may be a read error, as it is one base from a much larger clone. J is TRBJ1-1 and V is TRBV10-3; 7 nucleotides line up with TRBD1. Germline CDR1 ENHRY, CDR2 SYGVKD. CDR3 size: 13 residues. CDR3 coding DNA: TGTGCCATCGGAGACAGGGTCAACACTGAAGCTTCCTTT. Its translation: CAIGDRVNTEASF.

This clonotype was counted ten times or more. The V and J genes are TRBV2 and TRBJ2-7; TRBD1 or TRBD2 may be the D gene (5 bases each). Trimming took off 6 bases at V and 1 base at J, with 13 bases between the two ends. CDR3 length: 14 amino acids. Looked up from germline, CDR1 is SNHLY and CDR2 is FYNNEI. The CDR3 region has the DNA TGTGCCAGCAGGATTAGCGAGGGGTCCTACGAGCAGTACTTC. It codes for CASRISEGSYEQYF.

In its sample, this clonotype was seen a few times. The rearrangement uses TRBV6-2 or TRBV6-3 and TRBJ1-5, with a tentative D call TRBD1 (6 bases). CDR1 MNHEY and CDR2 SVGEGT come from the germline V gene. The CDR3 has 15 residues. The germline V and J ends were trimmed by 6 bases and 0 bases, with 12 bases remaining between them. The CDR3 region is CASRQGQYSNQPQHF. DNA for the CDR3: TGTGCCAGCAGACAGGGCCAGTATAGCAATCAGCCCCAGCATTTT.

CDR3 residues: CASSFKTSGGYNEQFF. The CDR3 region has the DNA TGTGCCAGCAGCTTCAAAACTAGCGGGGGGTACAATGAGCAGTTCTTC. The rearrangement uses TRBV7-9 and TRBJ2-1, with 12 bases lining up with TRBD2. With 3 bases clipped from V and 4 bases from J, the junction kept 4 bases outside the gene matches. Germline V gives CDR1 SEHNR, CDR2 FQNEAQ (reference sequence). There are 16 residues in the CDR3.

On this clonotype itself: A much larger clone is a single base away; this may be a read error. This chain uses TRBV6-1 with TRBJ1-1, with a weak D call TRBD1 (6 bases). This CDR3 comprises 13 residues. Per the germline V gene, CDR1 is MNHNS and CDR2 is SASEGT. V lost 6 bases and J 6 bases, leaving 14 bases between the germline ends. The CDR3 protein is CASRPGTYAEAFF. The CDR3 bases are TGTGCCAGCAGACCCGGGACATACGCTGAAGCTTTCTTT.

This clonotype was seen more than once but under ten times. The genes are TRBV12-3 or TRBV12-4 and TRBJ2-3; 7 nucleotides match TRBD2. The CDR3 length is 20 residues. V was pared by 2 bases and J by 0 bases, with 17 bases of the junction left unmatched. CDR3 nucleotide sequence: TGTGCCAGCAGTTTAATATCTCGGTTTGGGAGCGGGGCTAGCACAGATACGCAGTATTTT. It specifies CASSLISRFGSGASTDTQYF.

A few counts support this clonotype. A much larger clone sits a single nucleotide away, making a read error possible. The V call is TRBV7-2, the J call TRBJ2-7; D unresolved. The V and J ends lost 11 bases and 3 bases respectively, with 14 bases between them. This CDR3 has 12 residues. Germline V gene sequence: CDR1 SGHTA, CDR2 FQGNSA. The CDR3 coding sequence is TGTGCCCGCACCTCGGTCAGCTACGAGCAGTACTTC. This sequence encodes CARTSVSYEQYF. Using reference TRBV7-2 and TRBJ2-7 for the parts outside the CDR3, the full variable domain is GAGVSQSPSNKVTEKGKDVELRCDPISGHTALYWYRQSLGQGLEFLIYFQGNSAPDKSGLPSDRFSAERTGGSVSTLTIQRTQQEDSAVYLCARTSVSYEQYFGPGTRLTVT.

This clonotype was picked up many times. The chain combines TRBV6-5 with TRBJ1-2; TRBD1 is a possible D gene (5 bases). V lost 2 bases, J lost 5 bases, and 15 bases lay in between. CDR3 length: 15 amino acids. The germline V gene has CDR1 MNHEY and CDR2 SVGAGI. CDR3 DNA: TGTGCCAGCAGTTACGAAGGGACCAGGGCGTATGGCTACACCTTC. It is translated as CASSYEGTRAYGYTF.

The genes are TRBV27 and TRBJ1-4; maybe TRBD1 (5 bases). The CDR3 length is 14 residues. Trimming removed 8 bases at V and 3 bases at J, with 13 bases between. CDR1 is MNHEY and CDR2 is SMNVEV in the germline V gene (reference sequence). CDR3 sequence (DNA): TGTGCCAGCTCGAGGGGCATGGCTAATGAAAAACTGTTTTTT. Its translation is CASSRGMANEKLFF.

This clonotype has ten or more counts. The chain employs TRBV20-1 and TRBJ2-7; D tentatively reads TRBD1 or TRBD2 (5 bases each). The germline V gene has CDR1 DFQATT and CDR2 SNEGSKA (reference sequence). V gave up 1 base and J gave up 3 bases, with 13 bases separating them. The CDR3 length is 14 residues. The CDR3 coding sequence is TGCAGTGCTAGAGGCTCCGGGACCCTCTACGAGCAGTACTTC. Translating it yields CSARGSGTLYEQYF.

Points on this clonotype: This may stem from a read error, because a much larger clone lies one nucleotide away. The chain employs TRBV12-3 or TRBV12-4 and TRBJ1-3; D is unclear. V was pared by 1 base and J by 11 bases, with 15 bases between. The CDR3 contains 14 residues. The chain's CDR3 is CASSLGGGIRAIYF. The CDR3 DNA is TGTGCCAGCAGTTTAGGGGGAGGGATTCGCGCCATATATTTT.

The rearrangement links TRBV9 to TRBJ1-2, with 8 positions matching TRBD1. In germline, CDR1 is SGDLS, CDR2 YYNGEE. After removal of 4 bases from V and 1 base from J, the junction contained 9 bases not matched to a gene. The CDR3 runs to 16 residues. The CDR3 nucleotides are TGTGCCAGCAGCCGTAACCCGACAGGGGATAACTATGGCTACACCTTC. This translates into CASSRNPTGDNYGYTF.

The chain uses TRBV5-1 and TRBJ2-5; maybe TRBD1 (5 bases). CDR1 is SGHRS, CDR2 YFSETQ, per germline. CDR3 length equals 13 residues. V lost 5 bases, J lost 4 bases, and 12 bases lay in between. CDR3 DNA: TGCGCCAGCAGGGTACAGGCCCCAGAGACCCAGTACTTC. Protein sequence: CASRVQAPETQYF.

This clonotype showed up many times. The chain carries TRBV10-3 and TRBJ2-3, with D hard to call. This CDR3 spans 15 amino acids. Germline-derived CDR1 and CDR2 are ENHRY and SYGVKD. Trimming shortened V by 0 bases and J by 1 base, and 8 bases separated the two germline ends. CDR3 region: CAISESWQRTDTQYF. The CDR3, as DNA: TGTGCCATCAGTGAGTCTTGGCAGCGCACAGATACGCAGTATTTT.

This clonotype was detected ten times or more. The V and J genes are TRBV10-3 and TRBJ2-2; D is possibly TRBD2 (6 bases). The CDR3 is 15 amino acids. V gave up 6 bases and J gave up 4 bases, with 15 bases separating them. From germline, CDR1 is ENHRY and CDR2 SYGVKD. The CDR3 region has the DNA TGTGCCATCAGCGAAGGTAGCGGAGCCACCGGGGAGCTGTTTTTT. It translates to CAISEGSGATGELFF.

This clonotype has a handful of counts. The rearrangement joins TRBV5-4 to TRBJ2-1, with 7 nucleotides matching TRBD1. CDR1 and CDR2 from the germline V gene are SGHNT and YYREEE (reference sequence). The CDR3 totals 15 residues. J gave up 2 bases and V 3 bases, and 5 bases lay outside the gene matches. The CDR3 DNA reads TGTGCCAGCAGCTCTTGGACAGGTACCTACAATGAGCAGTTCTTC. Its translation is CASSSWTGTYNEQFF.

This clonotype was seen many times. The rearrangement links TRBV28 to TRBJ2-3; a possible D gene is TRBD2 (6 bases). V was shortened by 3 bases and J by 6 bases, with 7 bases between the two germline ends. The germline CDR1 and CDR2 sequences are MDHEN and SYDVKM. This CDR3 is built from 12 residues. This CDR3 reads CASSFGGDTQYF. CDR3 in DNA: TGTGCCAGCAGTTTTGGGGGGGATACGCAGTATTTT.

This clonotype has ten or more counts. The chain links TRBV5-1 to TRBJ2-1; 13 bases agree with TRBD2. Germline CDR1 is SGHRS and CDR2 is YFSETQ. Unmatched junction bases numbered 5, after V lost 2 bases and J lost 6 bases. This CDR3 comprises 16 residues. CDR3 sequence (DNA): TGCGCCAGCAGCTTCGGACTAGCGGGAGACCCCAATGAGCAGTTCTTC. It specifies CASSFGLAGDPNEQFF.

This clonotype was seen ten or more times. The rearrangement uses TRBV28 and TRBJ2-3; the match to TRBD2 covers 8 bases. The junction had 9 bases not matched to a gene; V was cut back by 3 bases and J by 4 bases. The CDR3 loop spans 16 amino acids. The germline V gene encodes CDR1 MDHEN and CDR2 SYDVKM. The CDR3, as DNA: TGTGCCAGCAGTTTCGACAGCGGGAGTTTCGCAGATACGCAGTATTTT. Translated: CASSFDSGSFADTQYF.

This clonotype was seen a handful of times. V and J are TRBV28 and TRBJ2-7; 7 bases match TRBD1. The germline V gene has CDR1 MDHEN and CDR2 SYDVKM. The CDR3 length is 15 residues. The V segment lost 5 bases and the J segment 2 bases; nucleotides outside the gene matches: 9. CDR3 coding DNA: TGTGCCAGCAGTCCCGGGGCAGGGGGTCCCTACGAGCAGTACTTC. Amino acid sequence: CASSPGAGGPYEQYF.

This clonotype was observed a few times. The rearrangement joins TRBV5-5 to TRBJ2-3; 8 bases agree with TRBD1. The CDR3 sequence is 14 residues long. Per the germline V gene, CDR1 is SGHKS and CDR2 is YYEKEE (reference sequence). Trimming took 4 bases from V and 4 from J; bases not matched to a gene: 5. CDR3 in amino acids: CASSPGQAADTQYF. The CDR3 DNA reads as TGTGCCAGCAGCCCGGGACAGGCTGCAGATACGCAGTATTTT.

The rearrangement joins TRBV7-9 to TRBJ1-6; D is unclear. This CDR3 region has 14 residues. Germline assignment: CDR1 SEHNR and CDR2 FQNEAQ (reference sequence). V lost 1 base and J lost 7, with 8 bases in between. DNA of the CDR3: TGTGCCAGCAGCTTAGAAGGCGCCAATTCACCCCTCCACTTT. Protein product: CASSLEGANSPLHF. Complete variable domain (other parts from reference TRBV7-9 and TRBJ1-6): DTGVSQNPRHKITKRGQNVTFRCDPISEHNRLYWYRQTLGQGPEFLTYFQNEAQLEKSRLLSDRFSAERPKGSFSTLEIQRTEQGDSAMYLCASSLEGANSPLHFGNGTRLTVT.

Ten or more counts support this clonotype. The chain employs TRBV12-3 or TRBV12-4 and TRBJ2-1; D not resolved. Trimming removed 6 bases from V and 7 bases from J, with 22 bases in between. This CDR3 has 16 amino acids. The CDR3 here is CASSVGPMDPENEQFF. The CDR3 DNA follows: TGTGCCAGCAGCGTCGGACCGATGGATCCCGAAAATGAGCAGTTCTTC.